A selection of T cell receptor beta chains follows, all from one sample in a study of T cells in Graves' hyperthyroidism and ophthalmopathy. TCRdb reanalysed the multiplex PCR reads using MiXCR and keeps one entry per CDR3 protein. Here the sample spans 550,000 to 800,000 distinct CDR3 sequences, roughly 17% being singletons. The specimen was blood. These TCRs come from a man aged 50-60 years with Graves' hyperthyroidism. Both conserved end residues are part of each CDR3. D genes are given only for firm matches. Not every row has a clone size; where given, it reads once, few, many or a size class.

CDR3nt: TGTGCCTGGTCCCACGGGACAAGCGGGAATCAGCCCCAGCATTTT
CDR3aa: CAWSHGTSGNQPQHF
abundance: few
d_gene: NA
v_gene: TRBV30
j_gene: TRBJ1-5

CDR3nt: TGTGCCAGCAACAGTTGGACTTCTGGGGCCAACGTCCTGACTTTC
CDR3aa: CASNSWTSGANVLTF
abundance: many
d_gene: NA
v_gene: TRBV12-3/TRBV12-4
j_gene: TRBJ2-6

CDR3nt: TGTGCCAGCAGCCGAACCGGACAGCCTTATGGCTACACCTTC
CDR3aa: CASSRTGQPYGYTF
abundance: many
d_gene: NA
v_gene: TRBV3-1
j_gene: TRBJ1-2

CDR3nt: TGTGCCTGGAGTGCAGGGTCTGGAAACACCATATATTTT
CDR3aa: CAWSAGSGNTIYF
abundance: many
d_gene: NA
v_gene: TRBV30
j_gene: TRBJ1-3

CDR3nt: TGCAGCGTTCTCTGGCTAACGGGGGAGCAGTACTTC
CDR3aa: CSVLWLTGEQYF
abundance: NA
d_gene: NA
v_gene: TRBV29-1
j_gene: TRBJ2-7

CDR3nt: TGTGCCAGCTCACCAAGCGGACTACTTACCGGGGAGCTGTTTTTT
CDR3aa: CASSPSGLLTGELFF
abundance: few
d_gene: NA
v_gene: TRBV18
j_gene: TRBJ2-2

CDR3nt: TGTGCCAGTAGGGCGCAGGGACTCGGCACTGAAGCTTTCTTT
CDR3aa: CASRAQGLGTEAFF
abundance: many
d_gene: NA
v_gene: TRBV19
j_gene: TRBJ1-1

CDR3nt: TGCAGCCTACGTATGACAGGACTACAAGAGACCCAGTACTTC
CDR3aa: CSLRMTGLQETQYF
abundance: many
d_gene: NA
v_gene: TRBV29-1
j_gene: TRBJ2-5

CDR3nt: TGTGCCACCAGTGATTTTACGGGGGGACAGGACACCGGGGAGCTGTTTTTT
CDR3aa: CATSDFTGGQDTGELFF
abundance: few
d_gene: NA
v_gene: TRBV24-1
j_gene: TRBJ2-2

CDR3nt: TGCAGCGCAATGACAGGGGGCGCTTATGGCTACACCTTC
CDR3aa: CSAMTGGAYGYTF
abundance: many
d_gene: TRBD1
v_gene: TRBV29-1
j_gene: TRBJ1-2

CDR3nt: TGTGCCAGCAGCAAAGTTGCGCATCCTAACTATGGCTACACCTTC
CDR3aa: CASSKVAHPNYGYTF
abundance: many
d_gene: NA
v_gene: TRBV7-9
j_gene: TRBJ1-2

CDR3nt: TGTGCCAGTAGTATAACGCGGGGGAACACTGAAGCTTTCTTT
CDR3aa: CASSITRGNTEAFF
abundance: NA
d_gene: NA
v_gene: TRBV19
j_gene: TRBJ1-1

CDR3nt: TGCGCCAGCAGCTTGCTCCCGAGCTCTGGGGCCAACGTCCTGACTTTC
CDR3aa: CASSLLPSSGANVLTF
abundance: NA
d_gene: NA
v_gene: TRBV5-1
j_gene: TRBJ2-6

CDR3nt: TGTGCCAGCAGGGTGCAGGGGGCGGACTACGAGCAGTACTTC
CDR3aa: CASRVQGADYEQYF
abundance: many
d_gene: TRBD1
v_gene: TRBV27
j_gene: TRBJ2-7

CDR3nt: TGTGCCAGCAGTATCGGGTGGGGGAACACTGAAGCTTTCTTT
CDR3aa: CASSIGWGNTEAFF
abundance: NA
d_gene: NA
v_gene: TRBV11-2
j_gene: TRBJ1-1

CDR3nt: TGTGCCAGCAGTTTATATGGGGGCCGGGAGACCCAGTACTTC
CDR3aa: CASSLYGGRETQYF
abundance: NA
d_gene: NA
v_gene: TRBV12-3/TRBV12-4
j_gene: TRBJ2-5

CDR3nt: TGTGCCAGCAGCTCCAGACAGGGCCACTCCTACAATGAGCAGTTCTTC
CDR3aa: CASSSRQGHSYNEQFF
abundance: few
d_gene: TRBD1
v_gene: TRBV6-2/TRBV6-3
j_gene: TRBJ2-1

CDR3nt: TGCGCCAGCAGCTTCGAGGGTGGCTATGGCTACACCTTC
CDR3aa: CASSFEGGYGYTF
abundance: few
d_gene: NA
v_gene: TRBV5-1
j_gene: TRBJ1-2

CDR3nt: TGCGCCAGCAGCCAAGTAGGTCGGGGCCTCCTGGAGCAGTACTTC
CDR3aa: CASSQVGRGLLEQYF
abundance: once
d_gene: NA
v_gene: TRBV4-1
j_gene: TRBJ2-7

CDR3nt: TGTGCCACCGGGGACAGAAATAATTCACCCCTCCACTTT
CDR3aa: CATGDRNNSPLHF
abundance: few
d_gene: TRBD1
v_gene: TRBV25-1
j_gene: TRBJ1-6

CDR3nt: TGTGCCAGCAGGGGAGCGGGAGCGGGGTCTGAGACCCAGTACTTC
CDR3aa: CASRGAGAGSETQYF
abundance: NA
d_gene: TRBD2
v_gene: TRBV7-9
j_gene: TRBJ2-5

CDR3nt: TGTGCCAGCCGCTCGGGGGGGCCTAGCAATCAGCCCCAGCATTTT
CDR3aa: CASRSGGPSNQPQHF
abundance: NA
d_gene: NA
v_gene: TRBV6-2/TRBV6-3
j_gene: TRBJ1-5

CDR3nt: TGTGCCAGCAGCCAAGATCCCATCGAAGGGGGTTGGTACAATGAGCAGTTCTTC
CDR3aa: CASSQDPIEGGWYNEQFF
abundance: NA
d_gene: NA
v_gene: TRBV3-1
j_gene: TRBJ2-1

CDR3nt: TGTGCCATTGGACTACCAGCCTCAGGGGAGACCCAGTACTTC
CDR3aa: CAIGLPASGETQYF
abundance: NA
d_gene: NA
v_gene: TRBV10-3
j_gene: TRBJ2-5

CDR3nt: TGTGCCAGCAGTTTTTGGGGGGCCGTAGAAAAACTGTTTTTT
CDR3aa: CASSFWGAVEKLFF
abundance: many
d_gene: NA
v_gene: TRBV28
j_gene: TRBJ1-4

CDR3nt: TGCGCCAGCAGTGAAGTAGCGGGGACTTCCTACGAGCAGTACTTC
CDR3aa: CASSEVAGTSYEQYF
abundance: many
d_gene: TRBD2
v_gene: TRBV10-1
j_gene: TRBJ2-7

CDR3nt: TGTGCCAGCAGCTTACTGGGGAACTCCTACAATGAGCAGTTCTTC
CDR3aa: CASSLLGNSYNEQFF
abundance: many
d_gene: NA
v_gene: TRBV7-8
j_gene: TRBJ2-1

CDR3nt: TGTGCCAGCAGCTTAGACCGATGGCAGGGGATGAACACTGAAGCTTTCTTT
CDR3aa: CASSLDRWQGMNTEAFF
abundance: many
d_gene: NA
v_gene: TRBV11-2
j_gene: TRBJ1-1

CDR3nt: TGTGCCAGCAGTTCCTTGCAGAGTAACTATGGCTACACCTTC
CDR3aa: CASSSLQSNYGYTF
abundance: many
d_gene: NA
v_gene: TRBV27
j_gene: TRBJ1-2

CDR3nt: TGTGCCAGCAGCTTCTCGGGACAGGGCTTCTACGAGCAGTACTTC
CDR3aa: CASSFSGQGFYEQYF
abundance: NA
d_gene: TRBD1
v_gene: TRBV9
j_gene: TRBJ2-7

CDR3nt: NA
CDR3aa: CASSSSRNWQPQHF
abundance: NA
d_gene: NA
v_gene: TRBV12-3/TRBV12-4
j_gene: TRBJ1-5

CDR3nt: TGCGCCTCCAGTCGGGACAGGGAGACTGAAGCTTTCTTT
CDR3aa: CASSRDRETEAFF
abundance: many
d_gene: TRBD1
v_gene: TRBV5-1
j_gene: TRBJ1-1

CDR3nt: TGTGCCAGCAGTGAAGGTCCCGGGACATCCAGGGGCTACACCTTC
CDR3aa: CASSEGPGTSRGYTF
abundance: NA
d_gene: NA
v_gene: TRBV2
j_gene: TRBJ1-2

CDR3nt: TGTGCCAGCAGCTTAGTGGGCTGGGGCCTAGCGGAGGCCTACCTCCCCCGAAGCTCCTACGAGCAGTACTTC
CDR3aa: CASSLVGWGLAEAYLPRSSYEQYF
abundance: many
d_gene: TRBD2
v_gene: TRBV11-2
j_gene: TRBJ2-7

CDR3nt: TGTGCCAGCAGCTTAGTGACGGGAGCGGGAGATGAGCAGTTCTTC
CDR3aa: CASSLVTGAGDEQFF
abundance: many
d_gene: TRBD2
v_gene: TRBV7-6
j_gene: TRBJ2-1